This T cell receptor (beta chain) was profiled in a study of T cells after yellow fever vaccination. The CDR3 totals 14 residues. J lost 7 bases, V lost 7 bases, and 10 bases had no gene match. The germline V gene encodes CDR1 SGHTA and CDR2 FQGNSA. The study made its TCR cDNA through 5'RACE template switching. That step introduced a universal primer site along with UMIs. TCRdb reprocessed the 5' RACE reads via MiXCR and lists one record per CDR3 protein. This sample yields about 320,000 distinct CDR3 sequences, of which around a tenth are seen a single time; approximately 3% belongs to the top ten. This clonotype was counted ten times or more.

The TCR originated in a man younger than 35 who received the YFV17D yellow fever vaccine. The starting material was CD4+ T cells sorted from PBMCs, obtained 45 days after the yellow fever booster vaccination. The rearrangement uses TRBV7-2 and TRBJ2-1, with 7 bases matching TRBD2. CDR3: CASTPRVAGNEQFF. For the CDR3, the DNA is TGTGCCAGCACCCCGAGGGTAGCGGGTAATGAGCAGTTCTTC.